The clone carrying this T cell receptor beta chain appeared a few times. Its antigen is undetermined. The CDR3 has 17 residues. Trimming removed 1 base from V and 6 bases from J, with 16 bases in between. CDR1 and CDR2 from the germline V gene are SGHDN and FVKESK. These data are taken from a study of T cells in Graves' hyperthyroidism and ophthalmopathy. Amplification of TCR beta CDR3 regions used RNA as the template. Researchers ran a first-round RT-PCR on the TCR CDR3 using the HTBI primer set. MiXCR was run by TCRdb on the multiplex PCR reads, yielding one entry per CDR3 protein. This table holds around 700,000 distinct CDR3 sequences, about 19% found once. Patients aged 18 to 65 had newly diagnosed hyperthyroidism of under 2 months' duration. Drawn at first hyperthyroidism diagnosis, the blood sample preceded any ophthalmopathy symptoms. Points from the study as a whole: With a median lead of 6.5 months before onset, the model predicted ophthalmopathy.

This receptor was taken from a woman aged 50 to 60 with Graves' hyperthyroidism that later progressed to Graves' ophthalmopathy. The sequenced sample consisted of blood. The chain recombines TRBV14 with TRBJ1-6, with a possible D match to TRBD1 (6 bases). DNA of the CDR3: TGTGCCAGCAGCCAAGGGTCCTCAGGGGCGCGTAATTCACCCCTCCACTTT. Its translation: CASSQGSSGARNSPLHF.